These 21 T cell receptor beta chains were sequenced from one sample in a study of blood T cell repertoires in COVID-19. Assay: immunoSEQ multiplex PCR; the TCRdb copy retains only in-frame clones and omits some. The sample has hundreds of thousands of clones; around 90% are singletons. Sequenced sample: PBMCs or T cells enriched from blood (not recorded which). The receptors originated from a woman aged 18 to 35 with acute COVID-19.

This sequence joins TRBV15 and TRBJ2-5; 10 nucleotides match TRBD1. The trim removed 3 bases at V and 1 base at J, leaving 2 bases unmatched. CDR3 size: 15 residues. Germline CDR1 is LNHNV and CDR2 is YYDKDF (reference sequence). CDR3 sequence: CATSRGQGTQETQYF. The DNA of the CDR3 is TGTGCCACCAGCAGGGGACAGGGGACCCAAGAGACCCAGTACTTC.

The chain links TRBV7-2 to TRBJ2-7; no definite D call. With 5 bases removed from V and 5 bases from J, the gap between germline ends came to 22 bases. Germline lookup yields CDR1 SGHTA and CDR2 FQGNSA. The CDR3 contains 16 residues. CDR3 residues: CASSPNPRVRSNEQYF. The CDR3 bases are TGTGCCAGCAGCCCTAACCCCCGGGTCCGGTCGAACGAGCAGTACTTC.

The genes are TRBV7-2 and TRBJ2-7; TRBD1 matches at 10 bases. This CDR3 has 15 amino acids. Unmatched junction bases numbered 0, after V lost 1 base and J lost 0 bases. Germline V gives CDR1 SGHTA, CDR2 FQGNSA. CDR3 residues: CASSLGTGGSYEQYF. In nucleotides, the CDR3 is TGTGCCAGCAGCTTAGGGACAGGGGGCTCCTACGAGCAGTACTTC.

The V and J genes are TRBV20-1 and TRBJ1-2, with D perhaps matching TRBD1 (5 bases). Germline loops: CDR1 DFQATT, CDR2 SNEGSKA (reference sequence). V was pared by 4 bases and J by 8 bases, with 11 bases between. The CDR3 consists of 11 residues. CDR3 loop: CSAIQGRGYTF. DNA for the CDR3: TGCAGTGCTATCCAGGGCCGCGGCTACACCTTC.

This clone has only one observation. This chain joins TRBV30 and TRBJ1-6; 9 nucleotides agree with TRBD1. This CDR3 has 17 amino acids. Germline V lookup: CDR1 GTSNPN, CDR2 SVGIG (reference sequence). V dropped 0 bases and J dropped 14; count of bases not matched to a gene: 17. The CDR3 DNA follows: TGTGCCTGGAGTGTACTCAAAGGGACAGGGCCCTTTAGGACCCTCCACTTT. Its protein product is CAWSVLKGTGPFRTLHF.

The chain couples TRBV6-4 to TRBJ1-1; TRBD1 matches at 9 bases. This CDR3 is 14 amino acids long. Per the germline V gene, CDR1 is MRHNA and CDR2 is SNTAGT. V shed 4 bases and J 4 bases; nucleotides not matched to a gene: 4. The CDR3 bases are TGTGCCAGCAGTGCTACAGGGGGCGGCACTGAAGCTTTCTTT. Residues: CASSATGGGTEAFF.

CDR3 in DNA: TGTGCCAGCAGCTTAAGGCCAGGGGGACTCTACGAGCAGTACTTC. This encodes CASSLRPGGLYEQYF. V usage is TRBV7-3 and J usage is TRBJ2-7, with D tentatively TRBD1 (7 bases). From germline, CDR1 is SGHTA and CDR2 FQGTGA. There are 15 residues in the CDR3. Trimming left V 1 base short and J 3 bases short, with 13 bases between.

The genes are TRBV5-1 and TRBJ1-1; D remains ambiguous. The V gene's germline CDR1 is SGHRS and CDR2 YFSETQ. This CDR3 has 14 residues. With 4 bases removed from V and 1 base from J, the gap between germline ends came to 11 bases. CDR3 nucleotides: TGCGCCAGCAGCAACGACATCTCGAACACTGAAGCTTTCTTT. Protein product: CASSNDISNTEAFF. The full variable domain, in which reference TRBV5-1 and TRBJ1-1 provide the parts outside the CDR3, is KAGVTQTPRYLIKTRGQQVTLSCSPISGHRSVSWYQQTPGQGLQFLFEYFSETQRNKGNFPGRFSGRQFSNSRSEMNVSTLELGDSALYLCASSNDISNTEAFFGQGTRLTVV.

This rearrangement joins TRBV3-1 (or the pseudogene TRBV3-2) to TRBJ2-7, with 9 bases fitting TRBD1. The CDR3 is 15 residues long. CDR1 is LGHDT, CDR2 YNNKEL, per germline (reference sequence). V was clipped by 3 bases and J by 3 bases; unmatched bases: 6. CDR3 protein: CASSHLGTGSYEQYF. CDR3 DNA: TGTGCCAGCAGCCACCTTGGGACAGGGAGCTACGAGCAGTACTTC.

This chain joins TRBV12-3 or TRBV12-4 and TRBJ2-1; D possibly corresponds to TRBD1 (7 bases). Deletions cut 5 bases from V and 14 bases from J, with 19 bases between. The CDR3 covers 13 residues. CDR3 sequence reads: CASSTRDRDSKFF. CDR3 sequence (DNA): TGTGCCAGCAGTACCAGAGACAGGGACTCGAAGTTCTTC.

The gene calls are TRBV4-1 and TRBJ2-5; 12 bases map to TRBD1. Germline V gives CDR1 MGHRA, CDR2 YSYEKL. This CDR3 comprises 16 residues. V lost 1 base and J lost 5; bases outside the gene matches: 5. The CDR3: CASSQGRDRGPETQYF. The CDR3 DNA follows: TGCGCCAGCAGCCAAGGACGGGACAGGGGGCCGGAGACCCAGTACTTC.

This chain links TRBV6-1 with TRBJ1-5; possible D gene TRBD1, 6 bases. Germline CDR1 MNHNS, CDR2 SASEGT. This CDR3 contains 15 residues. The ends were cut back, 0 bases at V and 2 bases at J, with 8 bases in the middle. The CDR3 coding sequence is TGTGCCAGCAGTGAAGCATGGACAGGCAATCAGCCCCAGCATTTT. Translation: CASSEAWTGNQPQHF.

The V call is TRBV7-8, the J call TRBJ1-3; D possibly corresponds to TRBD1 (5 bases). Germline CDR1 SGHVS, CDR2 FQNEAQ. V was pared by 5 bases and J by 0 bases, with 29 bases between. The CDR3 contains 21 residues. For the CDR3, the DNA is TGTGCCAGCAGCCCTATATTTGACAGTGACAGCCACTACTTCTCTGGAAACACCATATATTTT. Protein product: CASSPIFDSDSHYFSGNTIYF.

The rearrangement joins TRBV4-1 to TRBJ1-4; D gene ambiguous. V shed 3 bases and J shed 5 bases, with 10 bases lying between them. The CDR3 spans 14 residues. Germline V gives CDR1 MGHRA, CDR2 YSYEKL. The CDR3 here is CASSQVVLNEKLFF. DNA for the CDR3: TGCGCCAGCAGCCAGGTAGTCTTAAATGAAAAACTGTTTTTT.

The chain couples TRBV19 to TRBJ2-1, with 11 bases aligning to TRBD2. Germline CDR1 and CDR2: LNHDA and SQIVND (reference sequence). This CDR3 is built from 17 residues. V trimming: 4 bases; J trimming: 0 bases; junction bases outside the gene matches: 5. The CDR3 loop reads CASSTVTSGSSYNEQFF. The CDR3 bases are TGTGCCAGTAGTACGGTTACTAGCGGGAGCTCCTACAATGAGCAGTTCTTC.

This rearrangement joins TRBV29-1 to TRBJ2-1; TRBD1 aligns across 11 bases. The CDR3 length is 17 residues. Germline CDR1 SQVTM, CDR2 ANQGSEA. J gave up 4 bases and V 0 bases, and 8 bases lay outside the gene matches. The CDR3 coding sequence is TGCAGCGTTGAAGACCGACGCCGGGACAGGGGGTACAATGAGCAGTTCTTC. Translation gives CSVEDRRRDRGYNEQFF.

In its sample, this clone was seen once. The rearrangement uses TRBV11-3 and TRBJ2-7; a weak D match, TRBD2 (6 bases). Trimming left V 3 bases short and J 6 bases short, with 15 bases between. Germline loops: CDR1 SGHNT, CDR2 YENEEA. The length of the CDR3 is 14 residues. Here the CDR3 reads CASSLNPGGGEQYF. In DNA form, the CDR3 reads TGTGCCAGCAGCTTGAACCCCGGGGGAGGCGAGCAGTACTTC.

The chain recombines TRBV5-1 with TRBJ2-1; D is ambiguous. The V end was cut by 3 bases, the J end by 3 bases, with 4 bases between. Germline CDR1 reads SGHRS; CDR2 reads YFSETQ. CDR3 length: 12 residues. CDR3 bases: TGCGCCAGCAGCTCTAACTACAATGAGCAGTTCTTC. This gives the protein CASSSNYNEQFF. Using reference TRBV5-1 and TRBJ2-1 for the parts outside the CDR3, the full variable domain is KAGVTQTPRYLIKTRGQQVTLSCSPISGHRSVSWYQQTPGQGLQFLFEYFSETQRNKGNFPGRFSGRQFSNSRSEMNVSTLELGDSALYLCASSSNYNEQFFGPGTRLTVL.

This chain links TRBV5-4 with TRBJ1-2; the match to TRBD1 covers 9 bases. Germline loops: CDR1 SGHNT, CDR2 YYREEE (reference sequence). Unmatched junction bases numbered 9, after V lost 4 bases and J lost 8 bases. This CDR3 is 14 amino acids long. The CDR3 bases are TGTGCCAGCAGCCCGGACAGGGGAATGAGCGGCTACACCTTC. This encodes CASSPDRGMSGYTF.

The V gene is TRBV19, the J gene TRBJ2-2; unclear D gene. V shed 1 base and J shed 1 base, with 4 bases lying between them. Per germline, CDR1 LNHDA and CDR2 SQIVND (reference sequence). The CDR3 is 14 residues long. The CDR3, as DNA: TGTGCCAGTAGTATAGCACTGAACACCGGGGAGCTGTTTTTT. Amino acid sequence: CASSIALNTGELFF.

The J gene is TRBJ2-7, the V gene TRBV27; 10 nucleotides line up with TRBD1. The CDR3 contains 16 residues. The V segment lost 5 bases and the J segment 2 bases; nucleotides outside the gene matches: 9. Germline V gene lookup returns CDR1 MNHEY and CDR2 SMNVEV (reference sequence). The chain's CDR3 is CASSGGQGLPPYEQYF. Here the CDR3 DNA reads TGTGCCAGCAGTGGGGGACAGGGGCTCCCACCCTACGAGCAGTACTTC.